The following is a TCR beta chain sequence with its context. Its matching antigen is unknown. This CDR3 spans 15 amino acids. This sample was taken from a study of monozygotic twins with inflammatory bowel disease. Study-wide points: Healthy co-twins showed greater TCRbeta diversity (inverse Simpson) than IBD patients.

Every TCR library consumed around 3,300 ng of total RNA. One entry per CDR3 protein, without DNA, is what TCRdb gives after re-calling the 5' RACE reads. The sample includes 200,000 to 250,000 distinct CDR3 sequences. The chain uses TRBV12-3 or TRBV12-4 and TRBJ2-5; with no DNA, the TCRdb D assignment of TRBD1 cannot be verified. The TCR originated in a human donor with ulcerative colitis or Crohn's disease, or a healthy co-twin of an affected twin (not recorded which). Sequenced: blood. CDR3 sequence reads: CASSPTTERGETQYF.